This TCR beta chain emerged from a study of CD8 T cells in Susac syndrome. RNA, at about 0.5 to 1 ug, was reverse transcribed with random hexamers. Multiplex immunoSEQ PCR targeted 54 Vbeta and 13 Jbeta TCR beta segments. From the immunoSEQ multiplex PCR reads, TCRdb called clonotypes with MiXCR, one entry per CDR3 protein. The sample has about 430,000 distinct CDR3 sequences; 85% to 90% are singletons. Germline V lookup: CDR1 SGHTA, CDR2 FQGNSA. V was clipped by 5 bases and J by 1 base, with 11 bases between them. CDR3 length: 14 amino acids. The chain joins TRBV7-2 to TRBJ1-1; D remains ambiguous. This clonotype was obtained from a human donor with multiple sclerosis. Sequenced input: CD8+ T cells from PBMCs. The CDR3 DNA follows: TGTGCCAGCAGCCCGCATAACGCGAACACTGAAGCTTTCTTT. It codes for CASSPHNANTEAFF. Full variable domain (outside the CDR3, taken from reference TRBV7-2 and TRBJ1-1): GAGVSQSPSNKVTEKGKDVELRCDPISGHTALYWYRQSLGQGLEFLIYFQGNSAPDKSGLPSDRFSAERTGGSVSTLTIQRTQQEDSAVYLCASSPHNANTEAFFGQGTRLTVV.